These T cell receptor beta chains were read from a single sample in a study of early T cells in non-severe SARS-CoV-2 infection. Using its own MiXCR run on the 5' RACE reads, TCRdb lists one record per CDR3 protein. The sample carries over 30,000 distinct CDR3 sequences, about 6.5% recorded once. The sample comprised whole blood. Receptor source: an adult who was a healthcare worker with PCR-confirmed SARS-CoV-2 infection or an uninfected control (not recorded which). CDR3s include the opening cysteine and the closing phenylalanine or tryptophan. The D gene is left open where the match is weak. Only some rows state a clone size, as once, few, many or a class for expanded clones.

>few|TRBJ1-1|TRBD1|TRBV29-1
TGCAGCGTTCCCTACAGGGGATTGGCTGAAGCTTTCTTT
CSVPYRGLAEAFF
>many|TRBJ2-7|TRBD2|TRBV20-1
TGCAGTGCTACCCCGGGACTAGCGGGGATAAACGAGCAGTACTTC
CSATPGLAGINEQYF
>many|TRBJ2-3|TRBD2|TRBV25-1
TGTGCCAGTCTAGGGCTAGCGGGGGTCACAGATACGCAGTATTTT
CASLGLAGVTDTQYF
>NA|TRBJ1-3|NA|TRBV10-2
TGCGCCAGCAGTACCATGTCCTTCTCTGGAAACACCATATATTTT
CASSTMSFSGNTIYF
>many|TRBJ2-6|NA|TRBV7-2
TGTGCCAGCAGCTTAGGCGCAGATTTCTCTGGGGCCAACGTCCTGACTTTC
CASSLGADFSGANVLTF
>many|TRBJ2-3|NA|TRBV2
TGTGCCAGCAGTGAACCATTCACAGATACGCAGTATTTT
CASSEPFTDTQYF
>many|TRBJ1-4|TRBD1|TRBV7-2
TGTGCCAGCAGCTCCGCTCGGGGGACAGTGAATGAAAAACTGTTTTTT
CASSSARGTVNEKLFF
>many|TRBJ2-3|TRBD1|TRBV6-5
TGTGCCAGCAGTTACTCTCTAGGACAGGGTCGAAGGACAGATACGCAGTATTTT
CASSYSLGQGRRTDTQYF
>many|TRBJ1-2|NA|TRBV20-1
TGCAGTGCTTCGGACGGTTCTAACTATGGCTACACCTTC
CSASDGSNYGYTF
>many|TRBJ2-2|NA|TRBV7-9
TGTGCCAGCAGCTTTCAGATAAACACCGGGGAGCTGTTTTTT
CASSFQINTGELFF
>many|TRBJ2-5|NA|TRBV6-5
TGTGCCAGCAGGATTAGGGGGTGGCAAGAGACCCAGTACTTC
CASRIRGWQETQYF
>NA|TRBJ1-1|NA|TRBV6-2/TRBV6-3
TGTGCCAGCATTAGGGACGGGAACACTGAAGCTTTCTTT
CASIRDGNTEAFF
>few|TRBJ1-2|TRBD1|TRBV7-2
TGTGCCAGCAGCTTAGGGACAGGGGGCAACTATGGCTACACCTTC
CASSLGTGGNYGYTF
>NA|TRBJ2-2|TRBD2|TRBV12-3/TRBV12-4
TGTGCCAGCAAGACTAGCGGGGGGTTCTCCGGGGAGCTGTTTTTT
CASKTSGGFSGELFF
>NA|TRBJ2-3|NA|TRBV7-9
TGTGCCAGCAGCGATGCCCACAGGGATAGCACAGATACGCAGTATTTT
CASSDAHRDSTDTQYF
>few|TRBJ1-3|NA|TRBV28
TGTGCCAGCACACATAGGGGGGACCGATCTGGAAACACCATATATTTT
CASTHRGDRSGNTIYF
>few|TRBJ2-1|TRBD2|TRBV3-1
TGTGCCAGCAGCCAAGATACAGGACTAGGATCCAATGAGCAGTTCTTC
CASSQDTGLGSNEQFF
>few|TRBJ1-1|TRBD1|TRBV7-6
TGTGCCAGCAGTTCAGGGGGGACTGAAGCTTTCTTT
CASSSGGTEAFF
>many|TRBJ2-3|NA|TRBV20-1
TGCAGTGCTAGAGATGACTGGGGTCACACAGATACGCAGTATTTT
CSARDDWGHTDTQYF
>few|TRBJ2-2|TRBD1|TRBV19
TGTGCCAGTAGTCTCACAGGGGGGACCGGGGAGCTGTTTTTT
CASSLTGGTGELFF
>many|TRBJ2-3|TRBD1|TRBV7-6
TGTGCCAGCAGCTTACCGGACAGGGCCCGCACAGATACGCAGTATTTT
CASSLPDRARTDTQYF
>NA|TRBJ1-4|NA|TRBV12-2
TGTGCAAGTCTTAACGACGGGCCACCTAATGAAAAACTGTTTTTT
CASLNDGPPNEKLFF
>many|TRBJ1-2|NA|TRBV12-3/TRBV12-4
TGTGCCAGCAGTTTATCCTCCGGGACACAATATGGCTACACCTTC
CASSLSSGTQYGYTF
>many|TRBJ1-4|NA|TRBV7-3
TGTGCCAGCAGCAGAACAGGGAGCCCGAATGAAAAACTGTTTTTT
CASSRTGSPNEKLFF
>few|TRBJ2-7|NA|TRBV11-3
TGTGCCAGCAGCCCGGGGGACGCCAGGGCCTACGAGCAGTACTTC
CASSPGDARAYEQYF
>many|TRBJ2-1|TRBD2|TRBV6-5
TGTGCCAGCAGCCAGCGGGGGGGCCGGAATGAGCAGTTCTTC
CASSQRGGRNEQFF
>many|TRBJ2-5|NA|TRBV6-2/TRBV6-3
TGTGCCAGCAGCGGGCTGGAGACCCAGTACTTC
CASSGLETQYF
>few|TRBJ2-3|TRBD2|TRBV7-2
TGTGCCAGCAGCTCACGGACTAGGGTCGGAGATACGCAGTATTTT
CASSSRTRVGDTQYF
>many|TRBJ2-3|NA|TRBV20-1
TGCAGTGCTAGTCCCACACAGGGAGTCGCAGATACGCAGTATTTT
CSASPTQGVADTQYF
>many|TRBJ2-5|TRBD2|TRBV6-1
TGTGCCAGCAGTGGTAGCGGGGCCCAGTACTTC
CASSGSGAQYF
>many|TRBJ1-1|NA|TRBV29-1
TGCAGCGTTGAGTACGGCTATCTGAACACTGAAGCTTTCTTT
CSVEYGYLNTEAFF
>many|TRBJ2-7|NA|TRBV28
TGTGCCAGCAGTTCAGTCTACGAGCAGTACTTC
CASSSVYEQYF
>many|TRBJ1-3|NA|TRBV6-5
TGTGCCAGCAGTTCGGGACAAGTTATCACTGGAAACACCATATATTTT
CASSSGQVITGNTIYF
>many|TRBJ2-1|TRBD1|TRBV11-2
TGTGCCAGCAGTTGGGACAGAGACAATGAGCAGTTCTTC
CASSWDRDNEQFF
>many|TRBJ2-1|TRBD2|TRBV7-9
TGTGCCAGCAGCCACTCACTAGCGGGGGACAATGAGCAGTTCTTC
CASSHSLAGDNEQFF
>once|TRBJ1-1|NA|TRBV7-3
TGTGCCAGCAGCTTAACAGGGATGGACACTGAAGCTTTCTTT
CASSLTGMDTEAFF
>many|TRBJ2-7|TRBD2|TRBV4-3
TGCGCCAGCAGCCAAGATTGGGGCGGGGGGGCCTACGAGCAGTACTTC
CASSQDWGGGAYEQYF